This T cell receptor (beta chain) was identified in a study of graft-versus-host responses after intestinal transplantation. The overall study: As for transplant type, recipients had multivisceral, liver-intestinal, or isolated intestinal grafts.

Findings of the study overall: Investigators detected GvH clones in recipient marrow, with some emerging earlier in ileum or blood. Where graft-donor T cell macrochimerism was present, patients had high graft-versus-host to host-versus-graft clonal ratios in allografts.

There are 14 residues in the CDR3. Germline V CDR1 and CDR2: PRHDT, FYEKMQ (reference sequence). V was clipped by 4 bases and J by 7 bases, with 11 bases between them. Intraepithelial and lamina propria lymphocytes were freed from processed graft tissue. For this clone: The antigen is not known.

Clones were sequenced by immunoSEQ multiplex PCR, and TCRdb holds only the in-frame ones, with some missing. The repertoire consists of fewer than 20,000 clones, with about 83% occurring once and the leading ten covering approximately 3.8%. The input for sequencing was ileum tissue, taken around 580 days after intestinal transplantation. The chain recombines TRBV13 with TRBJ1-6; D might be TRBD1 (5 bases). The origin of this receptor is a human patient who received an intestinal transplant, so some T cells may come from the graft donor. The CDR3 nucleotides read TGTGCCAGCAGCTCGGGACTGCCCAATTCACCCCTCCACTTT. It codes for CASSSGLPNSPLHF.